Given below is one T cell receptor beta chain in context. Germline assignment: CDR1 MNHEY and CDR2 SVGEGT. Trimming at V came to 5 bases and at J to 8 bases, leaving 8 bases not matched to a gene. This CDR3 comprises 15 residues. The sample comes from a study of blood T cell repertoires in COVID-19. Across the whole study: There were acute and convalescent COVID-19 samples, and they came from the United States, Italy and Spain. Sources were T cells, B-cell-depleted T cells, or PBMCs; the material itself was cDNA or gDNA.

Authors' data handling: Reference gene primer amplification in the assay estimated nucleated cell counts. The data were produced by immunoSEQ multiplex PCR, yet TCRdb's version contains in-frame clones alone and is incomplete. Clonal size and the V and J genes are those of that table, whereas D and trimming came from the DNA. The sample has around 25,000 clones, roughly nine tenths seen once. Sequencing was performed on peripheral blood. The sequence came from a man in his 70s with acute or convalescent COVID-19. The rearrangement joins TRBV6-2 or TRBV6-3 to TRBJ2-1, with TRBD2 matching over 11 bases. The CDR3 DNA reads TGTGCCAGCAGTACAACTAGCGGGGGAGCTGATGAGCAGTTCTTC. It specifies CASSTTSGGADEQFF.